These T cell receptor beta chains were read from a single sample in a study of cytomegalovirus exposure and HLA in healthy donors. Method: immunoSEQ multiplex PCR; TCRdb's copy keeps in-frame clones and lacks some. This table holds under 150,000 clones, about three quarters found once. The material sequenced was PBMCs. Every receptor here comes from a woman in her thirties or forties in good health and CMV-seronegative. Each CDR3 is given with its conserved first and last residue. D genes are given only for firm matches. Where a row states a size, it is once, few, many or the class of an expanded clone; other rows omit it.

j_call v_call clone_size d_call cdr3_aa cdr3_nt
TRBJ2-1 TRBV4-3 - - CASSPELELSYNEQFF TGCGCCAGCAGCCCGGAACTAGAATTATCCTACAATGAGCAGTTCTTC
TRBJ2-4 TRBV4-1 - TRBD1 CASSQVSGTVKYF TGCGCCAGCAGCCAAGTCTCCGGGACAGTAAAGTACTTC
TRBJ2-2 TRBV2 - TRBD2 CASSPSGGADTGELFF TGTGCCAGCAGCCCTAGCGGGGGGGCCGACACCGGGGAGCTGTTTTTT
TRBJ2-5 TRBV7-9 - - CASSSAGRWETQYF TGTGCCAGCAGCAGCGCAGGGAGGTGGGAGACCCAGTACTTC
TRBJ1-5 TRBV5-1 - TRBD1 CASSPGQGGPQPQHF TGCGCCAGCAGCCCCGGACAGGGAGGGCCTCAGCCCCAGCATTTT
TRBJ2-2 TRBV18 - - CASSPGGDGTGELFF TGTGCCAGCTCACCAGGGGGCGACGGAACCGGGGAGCTGTTTTTT
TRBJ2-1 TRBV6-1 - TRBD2 CASSRAGDAYNEQFF TGTGCCAGCAGCCGAGCGGGGGACGCCTACAATGAGCAGTTCTTC
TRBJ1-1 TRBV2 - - CASSTGQNTEAFF TGTGCCAGCAGTACGGGACAGAACACTGAAGCTTTCTTT
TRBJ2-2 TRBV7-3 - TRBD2 CASSRRAGQLNTGELFF TGTGCCAGCAGCCGACGAGCGGGGCAACTTAACACCGGGGAGCTGTTTTTT
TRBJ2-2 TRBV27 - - CASSLSPGRNGELFF TGTGCCAGCAGTTTATCACCAGGTCGGAACGGGGAGCTGTTTTTT
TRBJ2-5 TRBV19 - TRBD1 CASSTPRDRAVETQYF TGTGCCAGTAGTACTCCCCGGGACAGGGCGGTAGAGACCCAGTACTTC
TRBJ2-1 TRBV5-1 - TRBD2 CASYLTSGANNEQFF TGCGCCAGCTACCTGACTAGCGGGGCGAACAATGAGCAGTTCTTC
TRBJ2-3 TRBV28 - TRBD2 CASSSTLAGDPNTQYF TGTGCCAGCAGTTCCACACTAGCGGGGGACCCAAATACGCAGTATTTT
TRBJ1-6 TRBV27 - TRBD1 CASSFGTGSSPLHF TGTGCCAGCAGTTTCGGGACAGGGAGTTCACCCCTCCACTTT
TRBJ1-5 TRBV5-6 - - CASSLSNQPQHF TGTGCCAGCAGCTTATCTAATCAGCCCCAGCATTTT
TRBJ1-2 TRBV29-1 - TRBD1 CSVEWSGTGDYGYTF TGCAGCGTTGAATGGTCCGGGACAGGGGACTATGGCTACACCTTC
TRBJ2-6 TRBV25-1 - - CASSDRRGSSAGANVLTF TGTGCCAGCAGTGACAGGAGGGGCTCGTCTGCAGGGGCCAACGTCCTGACTTTC
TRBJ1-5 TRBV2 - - CASSEAPEGSQPQHF TGTGCCAGCAGTGAAGCGCCGGAGGGGAGCCAGCCCCAGCATTTT
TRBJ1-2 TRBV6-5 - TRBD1 CASRGGTGSWGYTF TGTGCCAGCAGGGGCGGGACAGGCTCGTGGGGCTACACCTTC
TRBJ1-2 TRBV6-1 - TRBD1 CASSAPGQGDGYTF TGTGCCAGCAGTGCTCCGGGACAGGGGGATGGCTACACCTTC
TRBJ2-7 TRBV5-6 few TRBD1 CASSVRGSYEQYF TGTGCCAGCAGCGTCAGGGGGTCCTACGAGCAGTACTTC
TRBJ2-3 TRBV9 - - CASSVKDYETDTQYF TGTGCCAGCAGCGTAAAGGACTATGAAACAGATACGCAGTATTTT
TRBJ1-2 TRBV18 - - CASSPTQTSRAMSFTF TGTGCCAGCTCCCCCACCCAGACATCCCGAGCTATGTCTTTCACCTTC
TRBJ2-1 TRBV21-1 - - CASSNALEDCSSGGQVLDEQFF TGTGCCAGCAGCAATGCCTTAGAAGACTGCTCTAGCGGGGGGCAAGTACTCGATGAGCAGTTCTTC
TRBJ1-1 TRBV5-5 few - CASSFRGGDFF TGTGCCAGCAGCTTCAGGGGAGGGGATTTCTTT
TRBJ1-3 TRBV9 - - CASSDSSSGNTIYF TGTGCCAGCAGCGACTCATCTTCTGGAAACACCATATATTTT
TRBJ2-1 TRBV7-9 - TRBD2 CASSLGGWGLAYNEQFF TGTGCCAGCAGCTTAGGGGGGTGGGGACTAGCATACAATGAGCAGTTCTTC
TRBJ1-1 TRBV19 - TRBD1 CASSPQGAFGTEAFF TGTGCCAGTAGTCCACAGGGGGCGTTTGGCACTGAAGCTTTCTTT
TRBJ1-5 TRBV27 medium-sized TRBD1 CASSSGGSSNQPQHF TGTGCCAGCAGTTCAGGGGGCTCTAGCAATCAGCCCCAGCATTTT
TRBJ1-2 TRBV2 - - CASSPDRSTYGYTF TGTGCCAGCAGTCCTGACAGGTCTACCTATGGCTACACCTTC
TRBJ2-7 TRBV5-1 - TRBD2 CASSLPETSGDYEQYF TGCGCCAGCAGCTTACCTGAGACTAGCGGGGACTACGAGCAGTACTTC
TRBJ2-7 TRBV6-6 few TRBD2 CASSYEAGSYEQYF TGTGCCAGCAGTTACGAAGCGGGGAGCTACGAGCAGTACTTC
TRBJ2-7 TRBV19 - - CASSTGTLRTHEQYF TGTGCCAGTAGTACCGGGACTCTCCGAACCCACGAGCAGTACTTC
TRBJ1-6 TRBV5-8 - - CASSPGSSVNSPLHF TGTGCCAGCAGCCCGGGGTCCTCGGTTAATTCACCCCTCCACTTT
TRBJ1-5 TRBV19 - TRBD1 CASSGERGQGGNQPQHF TGTGCCAGTAGCGGAGAAAGAGGACAGGGAGGCAATCAGCCCCAGCATTTT
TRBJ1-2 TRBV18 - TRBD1 CASSSGQGSLNYGYTF TGTGCCAGCTCGTCGGGACAGGGAAGTTTAAACTATGGCTACACCTTC
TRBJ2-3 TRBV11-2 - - CASSLDLSPPSDTQYF TGTGCCAGCAGCTTAGATCTTAGCCCTCCTTCCGATACGCAGTATTTT
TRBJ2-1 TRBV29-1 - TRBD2 CSVMGTTDNEQFF TGCAGCGTTATGGGGACTACTGACAATGAGCAGTTCTTC
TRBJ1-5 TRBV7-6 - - CASSPGRYQPQHF TGTGCCAGCAGCCCGGGGAGGTATCAGCCCCAGCATTTT
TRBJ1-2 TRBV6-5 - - CASSYSSSVNYGYTF TGTGCCAGCAGTTACTCCTCTTCAGTAAACTATGGCTACACCTTC
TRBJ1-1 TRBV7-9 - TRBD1 CASSYTGGGEAFF TGTGCCAGCAGCTACACAGGGGGTGGTGAAGCTTTCTTT
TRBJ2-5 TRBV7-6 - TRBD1 CASSLAGQGQETQYF TGTGCCAGCAGCTTAGCCGGACAGGGCCAAGAGACCCAGTACTTC
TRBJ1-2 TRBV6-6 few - CASSYQSWTAF TGTGCCAGCAGTTACCAATCCTGGACAGCTTTC
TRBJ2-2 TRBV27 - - CASRIGAPTGELFF TGTGCCAGCAGGATAGGGGCTCCCACCGGGGAGCTGTTTTTT
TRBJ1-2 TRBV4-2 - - CASSQNEAQGSYGYTF TGTGCCAGCAGCCAAAACGAGGCACAGGGAAGCTATGGCTACACCTTC
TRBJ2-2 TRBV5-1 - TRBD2 CASSPGTSGYTGELFF TGCGCCAGCAGCCCGGGGACTAGCGGTTACACCGGGGAGCTGTTTTTT
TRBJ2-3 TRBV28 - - CASSWRDTQYF TGTGCCAGCAGTTGGAGAGATACGCAGTATTTT
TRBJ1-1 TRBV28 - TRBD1 CASKGQGEAFF TGTGCCAGCAAGGGACAGGGTGAAGCTTTCTTT
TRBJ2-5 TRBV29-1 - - CSVEEGAGKETQYF TGCAGCGTTGAGGAAGGGGCAGGCAAAGAGACCCAGTACTTC
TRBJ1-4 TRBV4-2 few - CASSQESSTGSFEKLFF TGTGCCAGCAGCCAAGAATCGTCGACAGGTTCGTTTGAAAAACTGTTTTTT
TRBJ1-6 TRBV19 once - CASSRSANNYNSPLHF TGTGCCAGTAGCCGCAGCGCTAACAACTATAATTCACCCCTCCACTTT
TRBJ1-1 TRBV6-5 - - CASSFSGLDWSAEAFF TGTGCCAGCAGTTTCTCTGGGTTAGATTGGAGTGCTGAAGCTTTCTTT
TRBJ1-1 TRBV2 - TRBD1 CASSERMDGAGGTDTEAFF TGTGCCAGCAGTGAAAGGATGGATGGGGCAGGGGGCACAGACACTGAAGCTTTCTTT
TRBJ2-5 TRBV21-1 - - CASSFESRDYQETQYF TGTGCCAGCAGCTTTGAGTCCCGGGACTATCAAGAGACCCAGTACTTC
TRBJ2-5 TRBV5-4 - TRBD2 CASSSRGSGAAETQYF TGTGCCAGCAGCTCGCGAGGTAGCGGGGCGGCTGAGACCCAGTACTTC
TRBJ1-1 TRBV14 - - CASSPGVTEAFF TGTGCCAGCAGCCCAGGTGTCACTGAAGCTTTCTTT
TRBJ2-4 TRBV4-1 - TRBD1 CASSQGTGGLSRYIQYF TGCGCCAGCAGCCAAGGGACAGGGGGCCTGAGTAGGTACATTCAGTACTTC
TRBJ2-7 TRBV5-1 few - CASSLYDFSSYEQYF TGCGCCAGCAGCTTGTATGATTTTAGCTCCTACGAGCAGTACTTC
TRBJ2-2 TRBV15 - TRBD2 CATSRRGRAGELFF TGTGCCACCAGCAGGCGGGGGAGGGCCGGGGAGCTGTTTTTT